The 17 T cell receptor beta chains below all came from one sample that was sequenced in a study of monozygotic twins with inflammatory bowel disease. TCRdb reprocessed the 5' RACE reads, keeping one entry per CDR3 protein, no DNA. The table lists a few hundred thousand distinct CDR3 sequences, with just over 2.5% in the top ten. Source material: blood. These receptors were obtained from a human donor with ulcerative colitis or Crohn's disease, or a healthy co-twin of an affected twin (not recorded which).

This rearrangement joins TRBV18 to TRBJ2-1. Germline CDR1 and CDR2: KGHSH and LQKENI. The CDR3 has 15 amino acids. CDR3 sequence: CASSWDFRKTNEQFF.

V usage is TRBV19 and J usage is TRBJ2-3; TCRdb selects TRBD1, and the lack of DNA leaves this call unchecked. The CDR3 contains 17 residues. CDR1 LNHDA and CDR2 SQIVND come from the germline V gene (reference sequence). This CDR3 reads CASSRLRMTGERDTQYF.

The chain couples TRBV5-6 to TRBJ2-7. Germline V gene lookup returns CDR1 SGHDT and CDR2 YYEEEE. The CDR3 length is 12 residues. CDR3 protein: CASSLDTYEQYF. Full variable domain (missing parts from reference TRBV5-6 and TRBJ2-7): DAGVTQSPTHLIKTRGQQVTLRCSPKSGHDTVSWYQQALGQGPQFIFQYYEEEERQRGNFPDRFSGHQFPNYSSELNVNALLLGDSALYLCASSLDTYEQYFGPGTRLTVT.

The V call is TRBV30, the J call TRBJ2-7; TCRdb names TRBD1, which stays unverified in the absence of DNA. This CDR3 is built from 14 residues. CDR1 is GTSNPN, CDR2 SVGIG, per germline (reference sequence). CDR3 loop: CAWSTGQGLGEQYF.

V and J are TRBV7-3 and TRBJ2-1. CDR1 and CDR2 (germline): SGHTA, FQGTGA. This CDR3 contains 15 residues. The CDR3: CASSYSASSYNEQFF. Full variable domain (missing parts from reference TRBV7-3 and TRBJ2-1): GAGVSQTPSNKVTEKGKYVELRCDPISGHTALYWYRQSLGQGPEFLIYFQGTGAADDSGLPNDRFFAVRPEGSVSTLKIQRTERGDSAVYLCASSYSASSYNEQFFGPGTRLTVL.

V is TRBV4-3 and J is TRBJ1-4; TCRdb proposes TRBD1, but this gene call is untestable without DNA. The CDR3 extends over 15 amino acids. Germline-derived CDR1 and CDR2 are LGHNA and YSLEER. The CDR3 region is CASSRRTGIGEKLFF.

V and J are TRBV6-5 and TRBJ1-5; TCRdb indicates TRBD1, and absent DNA this call remains unverified. This CDR3 contains 15 residues. Germline-derived CDR1 and CDR2 are MNHEY and SVGAGI. CDR3: CASSYGSKGSPPQHF.

The gene calls are TRBV7-9 and TRBJ2-7; there is no DNA to check the TCRdb D call of TRBD1. The CDR3 has 17 amino acids. Per the germline V gene, CDR1 is SEHNR and CDR2 is FQNEAQ (reference sequence). The CDR3: CASSLGTGGLPTYEQYF.

J is TRBJ2-6 and V is TRBV29-1. The length of the CDR3 is 14 residues. Germline V CDR1 and CDR2: SQVTM, ANQGSEA. CDR3 in amino acids: CSVDIPSGANVLTF.

The chain couples TRBV5-6 to TRBJ1-1; the TCRdb call, TRBD1, lacks DNA for checking. Germline V lookup: CDR1 SGHDT, CDR2 YYEEEE. CDR3 length equals 15 residues. CDR3 region: CASSSLNTGFTEAFF.

The rearrangement links TRBV28 to TRBJ1-5; no DNA is available, so the TRBD1 call from TCRdb remains unchecked. From germline, CDR1 is MDHEN and CDR2 SYDVKM. The CDR3 is 15 amino acids. The chain's CDR3 is CASSPDRYSNQPQHF.

This CDR3 reads CASTRDSDSPLHF. The rearrangement uses TRBV5-4 and TRBJ1-6. This CDR3 region has 13 residues. Per the germline V gene, CDR1 is SGHNT and CDR2 is YYREEE (reference sequence).

V usage is TRBV7-2 and J usage is TRBJ1-2; absent DNA, TCRdb's TRBD1 call cannot be checked. Germline CDR1 SGHTA, CDR2 FQGNSA. The CDR3 covers 15 residues. CDR3 protein: CASRPGAGGFYGYTF.

This chain joins TRBV4-3 and TRBJ1-1. The CDR3 loop spans 15 amino acids. Germline CDR1 is LGHNA and CDR2 is YSLEER. This CDR3 is CASSQDRVTRFEAFF.

J is TRBJ2-3 and V is TRBV10-3; TCRdb lists TRBD1, though no DNA is available to test this call. Germline V gene sequence: CDR1 ENHRY, CDR2 SYGVKD. This CDR3 region has 16 residues. CDR3 sequence reads: CAISDSDRGLSHTQYF.

CDR3 amino acids: CASSPPGGVPRNTEAFF. The genes are TRBV18 and TRBJ1-1; TCRdb outputs TRBD1, but without DNA this stays unchecked. Germline V CDR1 and CDR2: KGHSH, LQKENI. This CDR3 has 17 amino acids.

V usage is TRBV4-3 and J usage is TRBJ2-1; TCRdb's D call, TRBD2, is unchecked because there is no DNA. Germline assignment: CDR1 LGHNA and CDR2 YSLEER. The CDR3 spans 17 residues. The CDR3 sequence: CASSQELVTSHNNEQFF.